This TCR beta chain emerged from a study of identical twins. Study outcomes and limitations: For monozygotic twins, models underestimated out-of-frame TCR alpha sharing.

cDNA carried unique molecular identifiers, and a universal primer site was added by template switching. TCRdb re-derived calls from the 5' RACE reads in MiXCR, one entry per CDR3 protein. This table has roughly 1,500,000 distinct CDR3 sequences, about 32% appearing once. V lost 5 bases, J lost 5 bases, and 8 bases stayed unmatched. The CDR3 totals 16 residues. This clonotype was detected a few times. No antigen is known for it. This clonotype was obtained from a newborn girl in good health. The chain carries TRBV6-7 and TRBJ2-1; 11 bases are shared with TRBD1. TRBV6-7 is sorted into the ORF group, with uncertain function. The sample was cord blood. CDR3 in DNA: TGTGCCAGCAGTAAGGACCCGGGACAGGGGGACAATGAGCAGTTCTTC. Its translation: CASSKDPGQGDNEQFF.